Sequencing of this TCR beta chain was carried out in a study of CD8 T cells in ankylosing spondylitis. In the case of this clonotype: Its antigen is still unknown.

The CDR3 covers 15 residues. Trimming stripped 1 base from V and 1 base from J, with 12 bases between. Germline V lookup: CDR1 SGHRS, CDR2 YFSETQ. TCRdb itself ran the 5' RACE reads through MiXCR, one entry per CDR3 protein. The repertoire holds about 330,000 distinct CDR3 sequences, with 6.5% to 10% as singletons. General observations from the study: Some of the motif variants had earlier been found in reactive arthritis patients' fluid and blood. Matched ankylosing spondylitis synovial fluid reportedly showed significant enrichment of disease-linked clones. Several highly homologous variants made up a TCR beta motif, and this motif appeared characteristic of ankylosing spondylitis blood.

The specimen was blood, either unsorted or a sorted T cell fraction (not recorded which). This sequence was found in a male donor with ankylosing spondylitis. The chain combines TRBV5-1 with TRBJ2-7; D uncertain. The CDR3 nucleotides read TGCGCCAGCAGCTTGAGTTCCGGACGGTCCTACGAGCAGTACTTC. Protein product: CASSLSSGRSYEQYF.